One sample yielded the 13 T cell receptor beta chains listed below, sequenced in a study of cytomegalovirus exposure and HLA in healthy donors. The PCR had 60 Vbeta and 13 Jbeta primers. Data came from immunoSEQ multiplex PCR; TCRdb stores just in-frame clones and leaves some out. The sample includes about 210,000 clones. Sequenced: PBMCs. The receptors shown here come from a woman aged 25-40 years in good health and CMV-seropositive.

The chain carries TRBV25-1 and TRBJ2-7; D unclear. Trimming took off 3 bases at V and 3 bases at J, with 9 bases between the two ends. The germline V gene encodes CDR1 MGHDK and CDR2 SYGVNS. The CDR3 spans 13 residues. Here the CDR3 DNA reads TGTGCCAGCAGTGACTCCAGACTCTACGAGCAGTACTTC. This translates into CASSDSRLYEQYF.

The rearrangement uses TRBV15 and TRBJ1-1, with D possibly TRBD1 on 5 matching bases. Germline V gene lookup returns CDR1 LNHNV and CDR2 YYDKDF (reference sequence). The CDR3 loop spans 15 amino acids. The V end was cut by 0 bases, the J end by 1 base, with 9 bases between. CDR3 nucleotide sequence: TGTGCCACCAGCAGAGATCAGGGCCCGAACACTGAAGCTTTCTTT. It translates to CATSRDQGPNTEAFF. Full variable domain (outside the CDR3, taken from reference TRBV15 and TRBJ1-1): DAMVIQNPRYQVTQFGKPVTLSCSQTLNHNVMYWYQQKSSQAPKLLFHYYDKDFNNEADTPDNFQSRRPNTSFCFLDIRSPGLGDTAMYLCATSRDQGPNTEAFFGQGTRLTVV.

The chain carries TRBV6-1 and TRBJ2-1, with TRBD2 matching 11 bases. The CDR3 is 15 amino acids. The germline CDR1 and CDR2 sequences are MNHNS and SASEGT. After removal of 2 bases from V and 5 bases from J, the junction contained 2 bases not matched to a gene. This CDR3 is CASSEIAGGNNEQFF. As DNA, the CDR3 is TGTGCCAGCAGTGAAATAGCGGGGGGGAACAATGAGCAGTTCTTC.

V usage is TRBV7-8 and J usage is TRBJ2-5; 7 bases map to TRBD1. Germline CDR1 is SGHVS and CDR2 is FQNEAQ. The ends lost 5 bases at V and 4 bases at J; junction bases unmatched: 7. The CDR3 contains 14 residues. The CDR3 sequence: CASSALPGGETQYF. CDR3 nucleotides: TGTGCCAGCAGCGCACTTCCAGGGGGAGAGACCCAGTACTTC.

The chain employs TRBV5-1 and TRBJ2-7; 9 positions agree with TRBD1. Trimming at V came to 3 bases and at J to 6 bases, leaving 10 bases not matched to a gene. The CDR3 runs 15 residues. Germline CDR1 is SGHRS and CDR2 is YFSETQ. The CDR3, as DNA: TGCGCCAGCAGCTCCCGGACAGGGGAAAGTGGCGAGCAGTACTTC. Residues: CASSSRTGESGEQYF.

V gene TRBV6-5 combines with J gene TRBJ1-5, with a weak D call TRBD1 (5 bases). Per germline, CDR1 MNHEY and CDR2 SVGAGI. The length of the CDR3 is 14 residues. Trimming took 2 bases from V and 4 from J, leaving 9 bases between them. The CDR3 nucleotides read TGTGCCAGCAGTTACAGGGGACTTAATCAGCCCCAGCATTTT. Translating gives CASSYRGLNQPQHF.

The V gene is TRBV5-6, the J gene TRBJ1-2; tentatively, D is TRBD1 (6 bases). The germline V gene encodes CDR1 SGHDT and CDR2 YYEEEE. V was pared by 2 bases and J by 4 bases, with 9 bases between. The CDR3 is 13 residues long. The CDR3, as DNA: TGTGCCAGCAGCTTAGGACAGCCCTATGGCTACACCTTC. Protein: CASSLGQPYGYTF. The full variable domain, with the rest looked up from reference TRBV5-6 and TRBJ1-2, is DAGVTQSPTHLIKTRGQQVTLRCSPKSGHDTVSWYQQALGQGPQFIFQYYEEEERQRGNFPDRFSGHQFPNYSSELNVNALLLGDSALYLCASSLGQPYGYTFGSGTRLTVV.

The rearrangement joins TRBV18 to TRBJ1-2, with TRBD1 identical over 7 bases. This CDR3 has 13 residues. Per the germline V gene, CDR1 is KGHSH and CDR2 is LQKENI. After removal of 4 bases from V and 4 bases from J, the junction contained 3 bases not matched to a gene. The CDR3 reads CASSLGQTYGYTF. In DNA form, the CDR3 reads TGTGCCAGCTCACTGGGACAGACCTATGGCTACACCTTC.

The CDR3 DNA reads TGCGCCAGCAGCCCACTCACGGGGGGGTACAATGAGCAGTTCTTC. This codes for CASSPLTGGYNEQFF. This chain uses TRBV4-1 with TRBJ2-1; 8 nucleotides align to TRBD2. The V segment lost 4 bases and the J segment 4 bases; nucleotides outside the gene matches: 6. Germline V CDR1 and CDR2: MGHRA, YSYEKL. This CDR3 has 15 amino acids.

This chain links TRBV18 with TRBJ1-4, with 10 bases aligning to TRBD1. The trim removed 2 bases at V and 8 bases at J, leaving 5 bases unmatched. CDR3 size: 15 residues. CDR1 is KGHSH and CDR2 is LQKENI in the germline V gene. The CDR3, as DNA: TGTGCCAGCTCACCAACCGGGACAGGGGACGAAAAACTGTTTTTT. Encoded protein: CASSPTGTGDEKLFF.

The V call is TRBV7-2, the J call TRBJ2-5, with 7 bases fitting TRBD2. The assigned J gene may be wrong: the sequence end matches TRBJ2-7 better. Germline CDR1 and CDR2: SGHTA and FQGNSA. The CDR3 totals 15 residues. The CDR3: CASSLGGGEPYEQYF. CDR3 bases: TGTGCCAGCAGCTTAGGGGGGGGTGAACCCTACGAGCAGTACTTC.

The chain has TRBV15 and TRBJ2-6; D is perhaps TRBD1 (6 bases). Between the trimmed V and J ends, which lost 0 bases and 0 bases, there was a span of 21 bases. Germline loops: CDR1 LNHNV, CDR2 YYDKDF (reference sequence). CDR3 length: 21 amino acids. The CDR3 DNA reads as TGTGCCACCAGCAGAGACCTACAGACAGGCCTCCCTTTCTCTGGGGCCAACGTCCTGACTTTC. This sequence encodes CATSRDLQTGLPFSGANVLTF.

V usage is TRBV7-2 and J usage is TRBJ2-7; D may be TRBD1 (5 bases). Germline assignment: CDR1 SGHTA and CDR2 FQGNSA. The CDR3 loop spans 13 amino acids. Trimming pared 5 bases from V and 0 bases from J, leaving 8 bases between. CDR3 nucleotide sequence: TGTGCCAGCAGCGACAGATTCTCCTACGAGCAGTACTTC. Encoded protein: CASSDRFSYEQYF.